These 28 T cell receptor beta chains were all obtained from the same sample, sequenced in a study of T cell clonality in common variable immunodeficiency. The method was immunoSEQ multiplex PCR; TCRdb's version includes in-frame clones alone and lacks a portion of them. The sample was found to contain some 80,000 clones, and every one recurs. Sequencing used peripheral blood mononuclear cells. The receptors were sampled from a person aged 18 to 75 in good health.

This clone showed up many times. The CDR3 loop is CASSDRVPYEQYF. The CDR3 bases that were read are TGTGCCAGCAGCGACAGGGTACCCTACGAG. The J gene is TRBJ2-7, the V gene TRBV7-2, with 7 bases matching TRBD1. The missing CDR3 end, 3 residues past where the read stops, is filled in from the germline J gene. The junction had 3 bases not matched to a gene; V was cut back by 5 bases and J by 2 bases. Germline-derived CDR1 and CDR2 are SGHTA and FQGNSA. The CDR3 has 13 amino acids.

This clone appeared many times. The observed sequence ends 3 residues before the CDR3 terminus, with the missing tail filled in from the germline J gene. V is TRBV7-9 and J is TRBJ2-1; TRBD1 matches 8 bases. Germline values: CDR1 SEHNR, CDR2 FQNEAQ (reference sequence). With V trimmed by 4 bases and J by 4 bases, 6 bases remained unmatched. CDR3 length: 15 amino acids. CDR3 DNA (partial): TGTGCCAGCAGCTACCGGGACAGGCTGTACAATGAG. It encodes CASSYRDRLYNE. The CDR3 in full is CASSYRDRLYNEQFF.

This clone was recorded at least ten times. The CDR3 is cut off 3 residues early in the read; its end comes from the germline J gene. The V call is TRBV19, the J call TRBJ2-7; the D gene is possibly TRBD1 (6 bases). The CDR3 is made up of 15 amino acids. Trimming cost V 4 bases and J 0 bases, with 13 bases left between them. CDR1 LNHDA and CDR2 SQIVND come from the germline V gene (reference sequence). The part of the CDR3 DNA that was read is TGTGCCAGTAGTACCGGACGACAGGACTCCTACGAG. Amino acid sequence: CASSTGRQDSYE. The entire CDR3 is CASSTGRQDSYEQYF.

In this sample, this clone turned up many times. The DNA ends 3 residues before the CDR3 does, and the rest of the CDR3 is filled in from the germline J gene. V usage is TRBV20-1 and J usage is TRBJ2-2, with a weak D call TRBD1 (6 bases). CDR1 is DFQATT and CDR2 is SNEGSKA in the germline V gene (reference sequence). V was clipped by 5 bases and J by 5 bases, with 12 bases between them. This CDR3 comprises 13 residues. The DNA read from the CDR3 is TGCAGTGCTGAGGGGGTAATGACCGGGGAG. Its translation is CSAEGVMTGE. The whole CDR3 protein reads CSAEGVMTGELFF.

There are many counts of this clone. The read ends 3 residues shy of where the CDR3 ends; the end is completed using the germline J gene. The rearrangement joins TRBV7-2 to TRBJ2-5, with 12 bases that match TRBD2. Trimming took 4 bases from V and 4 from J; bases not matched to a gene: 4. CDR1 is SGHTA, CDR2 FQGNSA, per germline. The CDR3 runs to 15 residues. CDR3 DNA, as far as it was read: TGTGCCAGCAGCTCTAGGGGACTAGCGGGAGAGACC. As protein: CASSSRGLAGET. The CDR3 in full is CASSSRGLAGETQYF. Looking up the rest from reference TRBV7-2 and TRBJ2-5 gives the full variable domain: GAGVSQSPSNKVTEKGKDVELRCDPISGHTALYWYRQSLGQGLEFLIYFQGNSAPDKSGLPSDRFSAERTGGSVSTLTIQRTQQEDSAVYLCASSSRGLAGETQYFGPGTRLLVL.

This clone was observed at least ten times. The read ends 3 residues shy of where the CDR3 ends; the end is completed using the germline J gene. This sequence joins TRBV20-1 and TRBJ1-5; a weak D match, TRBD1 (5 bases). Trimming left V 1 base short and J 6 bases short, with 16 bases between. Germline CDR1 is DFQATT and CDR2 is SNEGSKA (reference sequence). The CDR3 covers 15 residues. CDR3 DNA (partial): TGCAGTGCTAGAGTGGGACTTCGGGAGAGTCAGCCC. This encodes CSARVGLRESQP. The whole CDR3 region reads CSARVGLRESQPQHF.

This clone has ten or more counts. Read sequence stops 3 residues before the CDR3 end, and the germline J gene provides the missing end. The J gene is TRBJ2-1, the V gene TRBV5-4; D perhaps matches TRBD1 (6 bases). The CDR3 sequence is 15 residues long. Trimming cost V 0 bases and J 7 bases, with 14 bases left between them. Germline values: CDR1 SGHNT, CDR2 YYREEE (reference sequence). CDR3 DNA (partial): TGTGCCAGCAGCTTGGAGACAGGCGTCTGGAATGAG. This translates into CASSLETGVWNE. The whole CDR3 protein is CASSLETGVWNEQFF.

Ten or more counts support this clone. This chain's CDR3 is CASSPGITPETQYF. The sequenced CDR3 bases are TGTGCCAGCAGTCCGGGGATCACTCCCGAGACC. This chain links TRBV6-2 or TRBV6-3 with TRBJ2-5; D is perhaps TRBD2 (5 bases). The read gets to within 3 residues of the CDR3 end, and the germline J gene fills in the rest. The CDR3 has 14 amino acids. Germline loops: CDR1 MNHEY, CDR2 SVGEGT. Trimming took 5 bases from V and 5 from J, leaving 15 bases between them.

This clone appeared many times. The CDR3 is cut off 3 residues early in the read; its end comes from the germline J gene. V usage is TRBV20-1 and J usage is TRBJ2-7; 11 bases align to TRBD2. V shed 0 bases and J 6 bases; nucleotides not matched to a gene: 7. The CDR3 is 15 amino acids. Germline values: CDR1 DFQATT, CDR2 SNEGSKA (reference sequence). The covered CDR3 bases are TGCAGTGCTAGAGACACCGGGACTAGCGGCGGCGAG. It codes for CSARDTGTSGGE. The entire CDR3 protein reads CSARDTGTSGGEQYF.

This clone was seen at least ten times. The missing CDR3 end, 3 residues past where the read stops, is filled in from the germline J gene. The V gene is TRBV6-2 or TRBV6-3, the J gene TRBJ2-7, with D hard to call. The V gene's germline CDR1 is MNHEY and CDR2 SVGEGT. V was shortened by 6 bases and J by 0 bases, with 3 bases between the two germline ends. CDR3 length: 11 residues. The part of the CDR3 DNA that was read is TGTGCCAGCAGCCGCTCCTACGAG. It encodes CASSRSYE. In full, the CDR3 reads CASSRSYEQYF.

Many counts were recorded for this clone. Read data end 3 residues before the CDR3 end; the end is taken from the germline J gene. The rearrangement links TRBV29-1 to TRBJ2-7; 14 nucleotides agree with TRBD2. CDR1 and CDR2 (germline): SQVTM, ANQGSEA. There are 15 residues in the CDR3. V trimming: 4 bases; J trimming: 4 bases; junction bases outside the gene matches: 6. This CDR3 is CSVAAGTSGSYEQYF. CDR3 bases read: TGCAGCGTTGCGGCCGGGACTAGCGGGAGTTACGAG.

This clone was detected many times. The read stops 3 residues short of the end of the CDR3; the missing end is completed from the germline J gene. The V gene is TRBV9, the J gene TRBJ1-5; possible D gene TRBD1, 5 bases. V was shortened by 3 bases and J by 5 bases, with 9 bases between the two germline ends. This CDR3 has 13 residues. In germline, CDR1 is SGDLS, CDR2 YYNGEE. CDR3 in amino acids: CASSADIYQPQHF. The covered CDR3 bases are TGTGCCAGCAGCGCGGACATTTATCAGCCC. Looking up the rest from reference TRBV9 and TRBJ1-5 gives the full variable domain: DSGVTQTPKHLITATGQRVTLRCSPRSGDLSVYWYQQSLDQGLQFLIQYYNGEERAKGNILERFSAQQFPDLHSELNLSSLELGDSALYFCASSADIYQPQHFGDGTRLSIL.

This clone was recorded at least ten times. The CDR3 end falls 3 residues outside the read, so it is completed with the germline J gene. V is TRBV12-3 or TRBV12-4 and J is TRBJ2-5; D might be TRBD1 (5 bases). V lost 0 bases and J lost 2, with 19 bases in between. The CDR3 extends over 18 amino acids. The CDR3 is CASSLASQGIPPQETQYF. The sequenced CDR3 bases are TGTGCCAGCAGTTTAGCGAGTCAGGGTATACCACCGCAAGAGACC.

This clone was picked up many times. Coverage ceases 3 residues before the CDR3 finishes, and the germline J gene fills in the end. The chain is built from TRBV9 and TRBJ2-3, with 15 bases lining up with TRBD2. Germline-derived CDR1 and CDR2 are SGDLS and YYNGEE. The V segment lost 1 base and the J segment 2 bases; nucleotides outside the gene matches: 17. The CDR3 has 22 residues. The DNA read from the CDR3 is TGTGCCAGCAGCGTATCACAGGGGGGACTAGCGGGAGGAAAACCCTACACAGATACG. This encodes CASSVSQGGLAGGKPYTDT. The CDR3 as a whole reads CASSVSQGGLAGGKPYTDTQYF.

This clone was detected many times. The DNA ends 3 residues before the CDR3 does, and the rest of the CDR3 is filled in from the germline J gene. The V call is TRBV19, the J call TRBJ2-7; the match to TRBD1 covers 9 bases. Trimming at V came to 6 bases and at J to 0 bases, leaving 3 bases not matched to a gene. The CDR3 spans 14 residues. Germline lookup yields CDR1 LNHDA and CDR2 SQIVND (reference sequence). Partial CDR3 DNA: TGTGCCAGTAGGATGGACAGGGGCTCCTACGAG. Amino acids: CASRMDRGSYE. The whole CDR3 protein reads CASRMDRGSYEQYF.

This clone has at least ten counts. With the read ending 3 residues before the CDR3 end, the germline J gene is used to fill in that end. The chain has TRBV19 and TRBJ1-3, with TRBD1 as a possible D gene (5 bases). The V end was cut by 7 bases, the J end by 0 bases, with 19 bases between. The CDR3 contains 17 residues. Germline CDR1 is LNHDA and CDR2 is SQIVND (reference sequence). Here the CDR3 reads CASIDRRGSGSGNTIYF. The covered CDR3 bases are TGTGCCAGTATCGACCGAAGGGGATCGGGCTCTGGAAACACC.

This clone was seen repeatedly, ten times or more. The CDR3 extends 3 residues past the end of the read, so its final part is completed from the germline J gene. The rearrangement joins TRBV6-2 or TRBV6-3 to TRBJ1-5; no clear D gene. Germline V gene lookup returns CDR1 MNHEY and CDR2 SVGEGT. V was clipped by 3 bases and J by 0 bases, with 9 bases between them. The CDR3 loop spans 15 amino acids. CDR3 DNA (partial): TGTGCCAGCAGTTATGAGGTTTATAGCAATCAGCCC. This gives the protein CASSYEVYSNQP. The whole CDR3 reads CASSYEVYSNQPQHF.

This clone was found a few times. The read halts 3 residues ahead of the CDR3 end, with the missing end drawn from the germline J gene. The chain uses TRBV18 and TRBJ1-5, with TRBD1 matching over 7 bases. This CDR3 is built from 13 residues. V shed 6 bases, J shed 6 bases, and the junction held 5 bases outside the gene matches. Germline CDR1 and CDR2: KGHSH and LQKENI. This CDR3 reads CASSRQGGQPQHF. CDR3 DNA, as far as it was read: TGTGCCAGCTCGCGACAGGGAGGTCAGCCC. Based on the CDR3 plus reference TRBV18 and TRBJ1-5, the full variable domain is NAGVMQNPRHLVRRRGQEARLRCSPMKGHSHVYWYRQLPEEGLKFMVYLQKENIIDESGMPKERFSAEFPKEGPSILRIQQVVRGDSAAYFCASSRQGGQPQHFGDGTRLSIL.

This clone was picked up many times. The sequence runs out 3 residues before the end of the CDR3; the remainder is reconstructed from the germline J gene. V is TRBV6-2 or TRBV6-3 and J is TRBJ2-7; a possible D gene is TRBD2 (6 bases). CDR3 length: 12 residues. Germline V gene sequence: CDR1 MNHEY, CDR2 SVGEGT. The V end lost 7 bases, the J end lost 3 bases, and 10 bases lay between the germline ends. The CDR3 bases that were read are TGTGCCAGCACCTATAGCGGCTACGAG. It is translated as CASTYSGYE. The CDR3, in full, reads CASTYSGYEQYF.

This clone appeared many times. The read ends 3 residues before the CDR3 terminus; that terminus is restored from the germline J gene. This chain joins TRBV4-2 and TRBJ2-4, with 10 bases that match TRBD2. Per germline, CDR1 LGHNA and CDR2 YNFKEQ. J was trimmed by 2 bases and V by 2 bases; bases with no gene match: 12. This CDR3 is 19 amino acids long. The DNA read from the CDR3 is TGTGCCAGCAGCCAAAAAACCCTAGCGGGAGTATCTTCCAAAAACATT. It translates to CASSQKTLAGVSSKNI. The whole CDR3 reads CASSQKTLAGVSSKNIQYF.

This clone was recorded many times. The CDR3 reads CAWTAGPSYGYTF. Incomplete CDR3 DNA: TGTGCCTGGACTGCTGGGCCTTCCTATGGC. V usage is TRBV30 and J usage is TRBJ1-2; D not resolved. The sequence runs out 3 residues before the end of the CDR3; the remainder is reconstructed from the germline J gene. With 4 bases removed from V and 4 bases from J, the gap between germline ends came to 13 bases. CDR3 size: 13 residues. Germline V gene sequence: CDR1 GTSNPN, CDR2 SVGIG (reference sequence). The full variable domain, with the rest looked up from reference TRBV30 and TRBJ1-2, is SQTIHQWPATLVQPVGSPLSLECTVEGTSNPNLYWYRQAAGRGLQLLFYSVGIGQISSEVPQNLSASRPQDRQFILSSKKLLLSDSGFYLCAWTAGPSYGYTFGSGTRLTVV.

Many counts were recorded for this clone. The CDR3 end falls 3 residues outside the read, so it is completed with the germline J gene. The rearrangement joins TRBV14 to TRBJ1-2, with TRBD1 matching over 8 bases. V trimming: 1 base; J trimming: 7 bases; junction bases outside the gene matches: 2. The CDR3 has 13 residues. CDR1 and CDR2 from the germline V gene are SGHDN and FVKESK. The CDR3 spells CASSQAGGVGYTF. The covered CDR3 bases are TGTGCCAGCAGCCAAGCAGGGGGCGTTGGC.

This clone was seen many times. The CDR3 sequence: CASSAKTGEIYEQYF. The part of the CDR3 DNA that was read is TGTGCCAGCAGCGCCAAGACAGGGGAGATCTACGAG. The rearrangement joins TRBV7-9 to TRBJ2-7; the match to TRBD1 covers 8 bases. The sequenced fragment ends 3 residues before the CDR3 boundary, so the rest is inferred from the germline J gene. V gave up 5 bases and J gave up 3 bases; unmatched junction bases: 9. CDR1 SEHNR and CDR2 FQNEAQ come from the germline V gene (reference sequence). CDR3 length equals 15 residues. The full variable domain, completed using reference TRBV7-9 and TRBJ2-7, is DTGVSQNPRHKITKRGQNVTFRCDPISEHNRLYWYRQTLGQGPEFLTYFQNEAQLEKSRLLSDRFSAERPKGSFSTLEIQRTEQGDSAMYLCASSAKTGEIYEQYFGPGTRLTVT.

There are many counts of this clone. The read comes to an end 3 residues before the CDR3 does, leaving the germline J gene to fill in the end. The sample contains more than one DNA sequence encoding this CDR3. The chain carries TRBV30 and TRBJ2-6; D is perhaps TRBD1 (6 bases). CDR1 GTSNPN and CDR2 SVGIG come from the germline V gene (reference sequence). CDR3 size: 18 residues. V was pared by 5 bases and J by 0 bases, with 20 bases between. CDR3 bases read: TGTGCCTGGGGGACAACAGGCCCTGGGGTCTCTGGGGCCAACGTC. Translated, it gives CAWGTTGPGVSGANV. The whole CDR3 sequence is CAWGTTGPGVSGANVLTF.

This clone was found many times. Incomplete CDR3 DNA: TGCAGTGCTCCGTTCACATTTAACTATGGC. It codes for CSAPFTFNYG. The CDR3 in full is CSAPFTFNYGYTF. This chain joins TRBV20-1 and TRBJ1-2; no definite D call. The read terminates 3 residues ahead of where the CDR3 ends, so the germline J gene completes it. Germline-derived CDR1 and CDR2 are DFQATT and SNEGSKA (reference sequence). Trimming took 5 bases from V and 1 from J, leaving 11 bases between them. This CDR3 is 13 amino acids long.

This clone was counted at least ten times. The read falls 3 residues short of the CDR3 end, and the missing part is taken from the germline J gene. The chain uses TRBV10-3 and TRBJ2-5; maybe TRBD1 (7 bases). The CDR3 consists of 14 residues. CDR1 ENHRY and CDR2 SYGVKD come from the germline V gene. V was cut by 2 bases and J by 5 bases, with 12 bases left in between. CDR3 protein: CAISESGGGETQYF. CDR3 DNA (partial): TGTGCCATCAGTGAGAGCGGAGGGGGCGAGACC.

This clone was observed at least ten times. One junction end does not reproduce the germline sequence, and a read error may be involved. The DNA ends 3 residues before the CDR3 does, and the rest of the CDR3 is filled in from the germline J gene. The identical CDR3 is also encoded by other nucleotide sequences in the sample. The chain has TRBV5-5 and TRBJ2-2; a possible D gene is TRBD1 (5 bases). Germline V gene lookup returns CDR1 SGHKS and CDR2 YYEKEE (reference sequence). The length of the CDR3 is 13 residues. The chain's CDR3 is CASSSRAGGELFF. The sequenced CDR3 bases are TGTGCCAGTAGCTCCAGGGCAGGCGGGGAG.

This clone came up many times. The CDR3: CASSYSKGRFGNTQYF. CDR3 bases read: TGTGCCAGCAGTTACTCGAAGGGGCGGTTTGGAAATACG. The chain recombines TRBV6-2 or TRBV6-3 with TRBJ2-3; weak D call: TRBD1 (5 bases). The CDR3 end lies 3 residues beyond the end of the read and is filled in from the germline J gene. V lost 0 bases and J 7 bases, leaving 17 bases between the germline ends. CDR1 and CDR2 from the germline V gene are MNHEY and SVGEGT. This CDR3 spans 16 amino acids.